The sequence of this T cell receptor beta chain was determined in a study of shared T cell receptors in the human thymus. Produced via immunoSEQ multiplex PCR; TCRdb's table is partial and in-frame only. The table has under 700,000 clones, approximately 78% seen once. Germline lookup yields CDR1 MNHNS and CDR2 SASEGT. This CDR3 has 17 residues. V lost 0 bases, J lost 7 bases, and 8 bases stayed unmatched. The same sample was also used in a study of human thymus T cells. That work adds: Surgeons resected thymus tissue during corrective heart surgery. Thymic and blood repertoires appeared to show biased V and J gene usage. Related work found strong thymic repertoire overlap between unrelated individuals.

The specimen was thymocytes. This sequence originates from a boy less than two years old with a congenital heart defect. The chain combines TRBV6-1 with TRBJ2-2; 10 bases match TRBD2. This CDR3 is CASSEAPLAGDGGELFF. In DNA form, the CDR3 reads TGTGCCAGCAGTGAAGCGCCCCTAGCGGGAGATGGCGGGGAGCTGTTTTTT.